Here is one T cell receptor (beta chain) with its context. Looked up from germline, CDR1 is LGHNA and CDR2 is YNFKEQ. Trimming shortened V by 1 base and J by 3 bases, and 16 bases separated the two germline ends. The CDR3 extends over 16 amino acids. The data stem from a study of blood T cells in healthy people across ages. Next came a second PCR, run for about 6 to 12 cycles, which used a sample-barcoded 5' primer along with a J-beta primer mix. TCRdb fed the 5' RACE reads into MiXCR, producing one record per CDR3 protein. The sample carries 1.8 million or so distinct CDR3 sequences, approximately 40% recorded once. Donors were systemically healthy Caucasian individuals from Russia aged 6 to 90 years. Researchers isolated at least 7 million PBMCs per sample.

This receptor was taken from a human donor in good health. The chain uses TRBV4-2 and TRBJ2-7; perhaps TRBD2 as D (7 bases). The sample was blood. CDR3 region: CASSQVGGAGVYEQYF. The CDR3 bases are TGTGCCAGCAGCCAAGTGGGGGGCGCGGGGGTCTACGAGCAGTACTTC.